This T cell receptor beta chain was profiled in a study of blood T cell repertoires in COVID-19. Study-level information: Acute and convalescent COVID-19 samples came from the United States, Italy and Spain. The cDNA or gDNA used as material had been derived from T cells, B-cell-depleted T cells, or PBMCs.

Original methodology: Amplification of reference gene primers provided the estimated nucleated cell counts. Method: immunoSEQ multiplex PCR; TCRdb's copy keeps in-frame clones and lacks some. D and trimming were read from the DNA, whereas the V and J calls and clone size are those reported in that table. The sample has 200,000 to 250,000 clones, almost 90% seen once. V lost 0 bases and J lost 3; bases outside the gene matches: 6. CDR3 length equals 15 residues. Per the germline V gene, CDR1 is SGHRS and CDR2 is YFSETQ. Participants were aged about 18 to 90 years from approximately 23 US areas. Sequencing input: PBMCs or T cells enriched from blood (not recorded which). J is TRBJ2-7 and V is TRBV5-1, with 7 bases aligning to TRBD1. The TCR was taken from a woman aged 45-60 years with acute COVID-19. This CDR3 reads CASSLGVDRDYEQYF. The DNA of the CDR3 is TGCGCCAGCAGCTTGGGGGTTGACAGGGACTACGAGCAGTACTTC.